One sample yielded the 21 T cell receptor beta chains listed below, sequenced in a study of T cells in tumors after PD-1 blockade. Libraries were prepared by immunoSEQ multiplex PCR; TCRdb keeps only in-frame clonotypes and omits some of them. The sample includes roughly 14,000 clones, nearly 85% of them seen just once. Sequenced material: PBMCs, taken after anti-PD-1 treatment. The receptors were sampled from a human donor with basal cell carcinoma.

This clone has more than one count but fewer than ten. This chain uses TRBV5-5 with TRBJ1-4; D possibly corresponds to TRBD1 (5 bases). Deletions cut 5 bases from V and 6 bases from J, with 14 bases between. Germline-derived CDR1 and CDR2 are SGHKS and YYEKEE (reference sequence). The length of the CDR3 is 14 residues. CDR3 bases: TGTGCCAGCAGAGGGACCGAAAGGGATGAAAAACTGTTTTTT. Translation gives CASRGTERDEKLFF.

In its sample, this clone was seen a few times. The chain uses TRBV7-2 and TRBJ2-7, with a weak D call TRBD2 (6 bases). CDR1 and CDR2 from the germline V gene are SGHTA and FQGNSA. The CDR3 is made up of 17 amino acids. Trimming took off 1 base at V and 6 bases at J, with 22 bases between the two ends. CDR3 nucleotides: TGTGCCAGCAGCTTAGGCATTGGTTGGCAGGGAGGTTTCGAGCAGTACTTC. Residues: CASSLGIGWQGGFEQYF.

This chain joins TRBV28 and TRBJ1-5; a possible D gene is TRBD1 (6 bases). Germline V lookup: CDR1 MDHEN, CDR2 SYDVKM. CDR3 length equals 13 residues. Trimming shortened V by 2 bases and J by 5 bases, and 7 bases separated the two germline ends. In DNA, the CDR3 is TGTGCCAGCAGTTTAACAGGGTATCAGCCCCAGCATTTT. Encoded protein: CASSLTGYQPQHF.

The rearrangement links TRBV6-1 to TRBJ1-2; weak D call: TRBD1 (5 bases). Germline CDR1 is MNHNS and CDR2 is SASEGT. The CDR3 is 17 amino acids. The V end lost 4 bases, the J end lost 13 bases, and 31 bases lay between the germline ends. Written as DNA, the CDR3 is TGTGCCAGCAGTGGTGGGGCAGGTTCCTCTATCCATACTGACTGCACCTTC. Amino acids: CASSGGAGSSIHTDCTF.

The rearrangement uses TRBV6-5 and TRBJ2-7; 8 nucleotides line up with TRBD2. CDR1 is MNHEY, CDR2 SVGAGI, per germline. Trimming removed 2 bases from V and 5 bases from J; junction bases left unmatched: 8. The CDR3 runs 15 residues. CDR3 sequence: CASSYPSGGAHEQYF. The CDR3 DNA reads TGTGCCAGCAGTTACCCCTCCGGGGGGGCTCACGAGCAGTACTTC.

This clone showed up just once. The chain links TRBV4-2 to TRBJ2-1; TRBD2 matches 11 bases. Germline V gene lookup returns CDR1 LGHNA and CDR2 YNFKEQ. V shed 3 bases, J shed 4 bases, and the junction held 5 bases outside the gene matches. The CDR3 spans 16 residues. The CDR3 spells CASSHVLAGGYNEQFF. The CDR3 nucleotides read TGTGCCAGCAGCCATGTCTTAGCGGGGGGGTACAATGAGCAGTTCTTC.

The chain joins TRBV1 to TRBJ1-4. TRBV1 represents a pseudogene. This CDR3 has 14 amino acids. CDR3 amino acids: CTRRGNGAVEKLFF. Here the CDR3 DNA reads TGCACCAGGCGAGGGAACGGAGCGGTTGAAAAACTGTTTTTT.

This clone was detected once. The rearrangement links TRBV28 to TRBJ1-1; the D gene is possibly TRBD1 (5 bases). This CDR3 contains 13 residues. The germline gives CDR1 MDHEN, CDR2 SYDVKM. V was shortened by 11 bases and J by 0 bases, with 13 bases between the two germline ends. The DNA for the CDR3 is TGTGCCGGCGGGGGGAGGATGAACACTGAAGCTTTCTTT. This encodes CAGGGRMNTEAFF.

This CDR3 is CSVRLIAGGLSDTQYF. The CDR3 DNA follows: TGCAGCGTTCGCCTAATAGCGGGAGGTTTGTCAGATACGCAGTATTTT. The J gene is TRBJ2-3, the V gene TRBV29-1; TRBD2 matches at 10 bases. This CDR3 comprises 16 residues. V shed 5 bases, J shed 4 bases, and the junction held 12 bases outside the gene matches. Looked up from germline, CDR1 is SQVTM and CDR2 is ANQGSEA.

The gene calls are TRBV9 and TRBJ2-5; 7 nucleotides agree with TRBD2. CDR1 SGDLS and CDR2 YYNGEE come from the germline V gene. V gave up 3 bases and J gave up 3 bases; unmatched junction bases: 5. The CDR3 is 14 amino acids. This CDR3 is CASSGDYVEETQYF. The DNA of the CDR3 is TGTGCCAGCAGCGGGGACTACGTAGAAGAGACCCAGTACTTC.

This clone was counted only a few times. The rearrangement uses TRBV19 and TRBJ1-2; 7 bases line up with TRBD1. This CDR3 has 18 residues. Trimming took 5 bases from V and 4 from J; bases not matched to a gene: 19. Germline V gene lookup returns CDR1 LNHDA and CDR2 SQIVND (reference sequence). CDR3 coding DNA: TGTGCCAGTAGTTCAAACCACCCGGGACAGCAGATCGGCTATGGCTACACCTTC. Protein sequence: CASSSNHPGQQIGYGYTF.

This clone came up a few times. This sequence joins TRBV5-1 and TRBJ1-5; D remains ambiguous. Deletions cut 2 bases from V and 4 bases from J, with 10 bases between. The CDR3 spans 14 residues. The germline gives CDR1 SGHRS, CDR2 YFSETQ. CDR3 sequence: CASSLGQENQPQHF. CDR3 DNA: TGCGCCAGCAGCTTAGGGCAGGAAAATCAGCCCCAGCATTTT.

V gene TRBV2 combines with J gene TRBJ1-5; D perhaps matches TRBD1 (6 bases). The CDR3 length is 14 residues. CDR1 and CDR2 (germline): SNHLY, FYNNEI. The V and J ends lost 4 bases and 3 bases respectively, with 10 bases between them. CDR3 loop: CASSVGQYNQPQHF. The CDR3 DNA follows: TGTGCCAGCAGTGTAGGACAGTACAATCAGCCCCAGCATTTT.

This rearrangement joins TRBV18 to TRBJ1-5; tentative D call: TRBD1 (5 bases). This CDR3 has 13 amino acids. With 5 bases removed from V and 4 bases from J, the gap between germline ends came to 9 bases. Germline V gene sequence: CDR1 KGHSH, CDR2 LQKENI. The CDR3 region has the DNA TGTGCCAGCTCATCTGACAGAAATCAGCCCCAGCATTTT. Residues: CASSSDRNQPQHF.

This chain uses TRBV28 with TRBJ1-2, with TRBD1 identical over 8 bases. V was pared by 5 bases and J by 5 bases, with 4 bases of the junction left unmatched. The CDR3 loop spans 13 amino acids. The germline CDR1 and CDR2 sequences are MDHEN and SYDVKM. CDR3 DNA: TGTGCCAGCAGTCGGACAGGGATTTATGGCTACACCTTC. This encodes CASSRTGIYGYTF.

The CDR3 here is CASSSSGANTGELFF. The CDR3 DNA reads TGTGCCAGCAGCTCCTCAGGGGCGAACACCGGGGAGCTGTTTTTT. This chain uses TRBV7-2 with TRBJ2-2, with a tentative D call TRBD1 (6 bases). CDR1 SGHTA and CDR2 FQGNSA come from the germline V gene. V was shortened by 4 bases and J by 0 bases, with 9 bases between the two germline ends. This CDR3 contains 15 residues.

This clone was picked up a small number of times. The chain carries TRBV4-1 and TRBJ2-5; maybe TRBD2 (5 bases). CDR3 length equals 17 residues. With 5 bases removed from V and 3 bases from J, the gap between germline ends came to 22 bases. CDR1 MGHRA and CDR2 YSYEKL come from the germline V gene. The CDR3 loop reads CASSSRGTLLGEETQYF. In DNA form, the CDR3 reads TGCGCCAGCAGCTCCCGGGGAACCTTACTTGGAGAAGAGACCCAGTACTTC.

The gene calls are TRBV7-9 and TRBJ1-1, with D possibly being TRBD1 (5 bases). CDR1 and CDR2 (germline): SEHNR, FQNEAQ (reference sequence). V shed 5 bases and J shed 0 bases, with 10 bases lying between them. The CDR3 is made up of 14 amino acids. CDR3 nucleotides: TGTGCCAGCAGCACGGGACTTCTGAACACTGAAGCTTTCTTT. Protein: CASSTGLLNTEAFF.

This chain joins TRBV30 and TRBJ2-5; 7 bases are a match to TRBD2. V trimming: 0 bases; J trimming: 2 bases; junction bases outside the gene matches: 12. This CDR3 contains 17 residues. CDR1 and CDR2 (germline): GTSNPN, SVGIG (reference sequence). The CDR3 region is CAWSVGLAATLQETQYF. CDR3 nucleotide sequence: TGTGCCTGGAGTGTCGGGCTAGCGGCGACCCTACAAGAGACCCAGTACTTC.

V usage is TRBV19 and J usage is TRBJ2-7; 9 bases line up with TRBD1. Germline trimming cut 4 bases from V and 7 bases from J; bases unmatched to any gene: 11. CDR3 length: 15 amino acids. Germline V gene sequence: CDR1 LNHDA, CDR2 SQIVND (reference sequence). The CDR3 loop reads CASSTAGTGRTEQYF. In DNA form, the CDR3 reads TGTGCCAGTAGTACAGCCGGGACAGGGAGAACTGAGCAGTACTTC. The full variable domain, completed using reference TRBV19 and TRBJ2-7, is DGGITQSPKYLFRKEGQNVTLSCEQNLNHDAMYWYRQDPGQGLRLIYYSQIVNDFQKGDIAEGYSVSREKKESFPLTVTSAQKNPTAFYLCASSTAGTGRTEQYFGPGTRLTVT.

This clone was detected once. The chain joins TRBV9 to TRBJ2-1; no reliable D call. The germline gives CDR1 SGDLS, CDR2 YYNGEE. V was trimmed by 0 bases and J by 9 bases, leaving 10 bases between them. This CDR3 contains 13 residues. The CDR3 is CASSVAPVGEQFF. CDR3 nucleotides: TGTGCCAGCAGCGTAGCTCCGGTCGGTGAGCAGTTCTTC.